Following are 25 T cell receptor beta chains from one sample sequenced in a study of blood T cell repertoires in COVID-19. Clones were sequenced by immunoSEQ multiplex PCR, and TCRdb holds only the in-frame ones, with some missing. There are about 240,000 clones in the sample; 75% to 85% occur only once, and around 4.7% lies in the top ten. The specimen was peripheral blood. These receptors all stem from a woman aged 70-85 years with acute or convalescent COVID-19.

V and J are TRBV7-9 and TRBJ1-1; D not certain. The V and J ends lost 6 bases and 1 base respectively, with 12 bases between them. From germline, CDR1 is SEHNR and CDR2 FQNEAQ (reference sequence). The CDR3 runs 14 residues. CDR3 region: CASSSREKNTEAFF. As DNA, the CDR3 is TGTGCCAGCAGTTCGAGGGAGAAGAACACTGAAGCTTTCTTT.

The V call is TRBV9, the J call TRBJ1-2, with 8 bases matching TRBD1. The CDR3 runs to 13 residues. Unmatched junction bases numbered 9, after V lost 4 bases and J lost 10 bases. CDR1 is SGDLS and CDR2 is YYNGEE in the germline V gene. CDR3 sequence (DNA): TGTGCCAGCAGCTACGGACAGGGAGGGGTCTACACCTTC. This encodes CASSYGQGGVYTF.

This clone was counted once. The chain combines TRBV2 with TRBJ1-5; a possible D gene is TRBD1 (6 bases). The V end was cut by 4 bases, the J end by 2 bases, with 12 bases between. Germline CDR1 SNHLY, CDR2 FYNNEI. The CDR3 is 15 amino acids. CDR3 loop: CASSVNRAGNQPQHF. The CDR3 nucleotides read TGTGCCAGCAGTGTTAACAGGGCGGGCAATCAGCCCCAGCATTTT.

CDR3 protein: CASSLDRVYGYTF. The CDR3 DNA reads TGCGCCAGCAGCTTGGACAGGGTCTATGGCTACACCTTC. The chain recombines TRBV5-1 with TRBJ1-2; D might be TRBD1 (6 bases). Germline V gene data show CDR1 as SGHRS and CDR2 as YFSETQ. Deletions cut 0 bases from V and 4 bases from J, with 7 bases between. The CDR3 length is 13 residues. Together with reference TRBV5-1 and TRBJ1-2, the CDR3 gives the full variable domain: KAGVTQTPRYLIKTRGQQVTLSCSPISGHRSVSWYQQTPGQGLQFLFEYFSETQRNKGNFPGRFSGRQFSNSRSEMNVSTLELGDSALYLCASSLDRVYGYTFGSGTRLTVV.

The sample holds one count of this clone. The CDR3 DNA reads TGCAGTGCTCGTGACAGTCGGACAGGAGGTGTTTCACCCCTCCACTTT. It is translated as CSARDSRTGGVSPLHF. The rearrangement links TRBV20-1 to TRBJ1-6; 7 bases fit TRBD1. The CDR3 covers 16 residues. Germline assignment: CDR1 DFQATT and CDR2 SNEGSKA (reference sequence). V gave up 5 bases and J gave up 9 bases; unmatched junction bases: 16.

This rearrangement joins TRBV6-4 to TRBJ1-2, with TRBD1 matching over 10 bases. V was clipped by 0 bases and J by 0 bases; unmatched bases: 7. Germline assignment: CDR1 MRHNA and CDR2 SNTAGT. This CDR3 is 18 amino acids long. The CDR3 DNA is TGTGCCAGCAGTGACTCGATTGCGGGACAGGGGCCTAACTATGGCTACACCTTC. Amino acid sequence: CASSDSIAGQGPNYGYTF.

This chain connects TRBV9 to TRBJ1-6, with a weak D call TRBD1 (6 bases). Germline-derived CDR1 and CDR2 are SGDLS and YYNGEE. The V gene lost 0 bases and the J gene lost 7 bases, with 14 bases spanning the gap. CDR3 length equals 16 residues. The CDR3 sequence is CASSVAGQGNNSPLHF. CDR3 sequence (DNA): TGTGCCAGCAGCGTAGCTGGGCAGGGGAACAATTCACCCCTCCACTTT.

Regarding this clone: The sample holds other DNA sequences that translate to the same CDR3. The chain joins TRBV7-2 to TRBJ2-1; D possibly corresponds to TRBD1 (6 bases). V lost 0 bases and J 2 bases, leaving 8 bases between the germline ends. This CDR3 is built from 15 residues. The V gene's germline CDR1 is SGHTA and CDR2 FQGNSA. CDR3 amino acids: CASSLAGQTYNEQFF. CDR3 sequence (DNA): TGTGCCAGCAGCTTAGCTGGACAGACCTACAATGAGCAGTTCTTC. The variable domain in full, completed from reference TRBV7-2 and TRBJ2-1, reads GAGVSQSPSNKVTEKGKDVELRCDPISGHTALYWYRQSLGQGLEFLIYFQGNSAPDKSGLPSDRFSAERTGGSVSTLTIQRTQQEDSAVYLCASSLAGQTYNEQFFGPGTRLTVL.

The chain links TRBV29-1 to TRBJ1-6; tentative D call: TRBD1 (5 bases). CDR1 is SQVTM, CDR2 ANQGSEA, per germline. Trimming removed 7 bases from V and 4 bases from J, with 11 bases in between. This CDR3 is built from 13 residues. The CDR3 coding sequence is TGCAGCGCTACAGACAGTTATAATTCACCCCTCCACTTT. This translates into CSATDSYNSPLHF.

V is TRBV27 and J is TRBJ1-5; possible D gene TRBD1, 6 bases. V was pared by 5 bases and J by 4 bases, with 15 bases between. The CDR3 is 15 amino acids. CDR1 is MNHEY, CDR2 SMNVEV, per germline (reference sequence). The CDR3 loop is CASSREGGVNQPQHF. The CDR3, as DNA: TGTGCCAGCAGTCGTGAGGGGGGGGTGAATCAGCCCCAGCATTTT.

J is TRBJ1-1 and V is TRBV19, with a tentative D call TRBD1 (5 bases). Trimming took off 1 base at V and 0 bases at J, with 6 bases between the two ends. CDR1 is LNHDA, CDR2 SQIVND, per germline (reference sequence). The CDR3 runs 14 residues. CDR3 sequence reads: CASSIGQMNTEAFF. The CDR3 region has the DNA TGTGCCAGTAGTATAGGACAGATGAACACTGAAGCTTTCTTT.

As regards this clone: At one end, the junction sequence differs from germline, possibly due to a read error. The chain has TRBV15 and TRBJ2-1; 9 bases fit TRBD2. The CDR3 is made up of 17 amino acids. In germline, CDR1 is LNHNV, CDR2 YYDKDF (reference sequence). The chain's CDR3 is CATSRVGGGGSYNKQFF. CDR3 coding DNA: TGTGCCACCAGCAGAGTCGGCGGGGGGGGCTCCTACAATAAGCAGTTCTTC.

The rearrangement links TRBV28 to TRBJ1-6; possibly TRBD1 for D (5 bases). CDR3 length equals 15 residues. Germline V lookup: CDR1 MDHEN, CDR2 SYDVKM. V was shortened by 3 bases and J by 9 bases, with 15 bases between the two germline ends. The CDR3 region has the DNA TGTGCCAGCAGTTTGGGAAGGGGCTTCGGTTCACCCCTCCACTTT. Protein sequence: CASSLGRGFGSPLHF.

There are many counts of this clone. The V and J genes are TRBV10-2 and TRBJ1-1; 9 bases align to TRBD1. The junction had 2 bases not matched to a gene; V was cut back by 5 bases and J by 4 bases. In germline, CDR1 is WSHSY, CDR2 SAAADI. The CDR3 has 13 amino acids. The CDR3 loop reads CASSQQGATEAFF. For the CDR3, the DNA is TGCGCCAGCAGTCAACAGGGGGCCACTGAAGCTTTCTTT.

The genes are TRBV5-1 and TRBJ2-5, with a tentative D call TRBD1 (6 bases). Deletions cut 2 bases from V and 5 bases from J, with 10 bases between. The CDR3 spans 13 residues. Germline-derived CDR1 and CDR2 are SGHRS and YFSETQ. The CDR3, as DNA: TGCGCCAGCAGCTTAGGCAGGGGTGAGACCCAGTACTTC. Translated: CASSLGRGETQYF. Complete variable domain (other parts from reference TRBV5-1 and TRBJ2-5): KAGVTQTPRYLIKTRGQQVTLSCSPISGHRSVSWYQQTPGQGLQFLFEYFSETQRNKGNFPGRFSGRQFSNSRSEMNVSTLELGDSALYLCASSLGRGETQYFGPGTRLLVL.

The chain recombines TRBV18 with TRBJ1-5; a weak D match, TRBD1 (5 bases). The CDR3 is 15 amino acids. CDR1 KGHSH and CDR2 LQKENI come from the germline V gene. V was clipped by 1 base and J by 3 bases, with 10 bases between them. CDR3 nucleotide sequence: TGTGCCAGCTCACCACAGGGGAACCTCAATCAGCCCCAGCATTTT. It translates to CASSPQGNLNQPQHF.

V is TRBV7-6 and J is TRBJ2-7, with D perhaps TRBD2 (5 bases). The length of the CDR3 is 13 residues. Germline loops: CDR1 SGHVS, CDR2 FNYEAQ. V lost 1 base and J 7 bases, leaving 11 bases between the germline ends. The CDR3 coding sequence is TGTGCCAGCAGCTTAGATTCGGGGAAAGAGCAGTACTTC. Protein product: CASSLDSGKEQYF. The complete variable domain, with remaining parts taken from reference TRBV7-6 and TRBJ2-7, reads GAGVSQSPRYKVTKRGQDVALRCDPISGHVSLYWYRQALGQGPEFLTYFNYEAQQDKSGLPNDRFSAERPEGSISTLTIQRTEQRDSAMYRCASSLDSGKEQYFGPGTRLTVT.

V usage is TRBV5-4 and J usage is TRBJ2-2; tentative D call: TRBD2 (6 bases). V was clipped by 0 bases and J by 5 bases, with 17 bases between them. This CDR3 has 17 residues. Germline values: CDR1 SGHNT, CDR2 YYREEE (reference sequence). The DNA for the CDR3 is TGTGCCAGCAGCTTGGCCGGTGGGTCCGCGGGAACCGGGGAGCTGTTTTTT. Its protein product is CASSLAGGSAGTGELFF.

The rearrangement joins TRBV4-1 to TRBJ1-1; 10 nucleotides line up with TRBD1. CDR3 length: 18 residues. J lost 0 bases, V lost 4 bases, and 11 bases had no gene match. Germline lookup yields CDR1 MGHRA and CDR2 YSYEKL. In nucleotides, the CDR3 is TGCGCCAGCAGCCCGAAAGTGACAGGGGGCCTCGTGAACACTGAAGCTTTCTTT. It translates to CASSPKVTGGLVNTEAFF.

This CDR3 is CASSPRDRVFDEQFF. In DNA form, the CDR3 reads TGTGCCAGCAGCCCACGGGACAGGGTGTTTGATGAGCAGTTCTTC. V is TRBV14 and J is TRBJ2-1, with 9 bases lining up with TRBD1. Per germline, CDR1 SGHDN and CDR2 FVKESK. CDR3 length equals 15 residues. V trimming: 4 bases; J trimming: 8 bases; junction bases outside the gene matches: 9.

V and J are TRBV27 and TRBJ2-4; D is perhaps TRBD1 (5 bases). Germline V gene data show CDR1 as MNHEY and CDR2 as SMNVEV (reference sequence). The CDR3 covers 17 residues. Trimming cost V 5 bases and J 1 base, with 18 bases left between them. CDR3 amino acids: CASSPRGDLGAKNIQYF. The CDR3 coding sequence is TGTGCCAGCAGTCCAAGGGGCGACTTGGGGGCCAAAAACATTCAGTACTTC.

The V gene is TRBV10-3, the J gene TRBJ2-3, with D maybe TRBD2 (6 bases). The V and J ends lost 7 bases and 0 bases respectively, with 17 bases between them. Germline CDR1 reads ENHRY; CDR2 reads SYGVKD. This CDR3 has 16 amino acids. This CDR3 reads CAIKDPSRGSTDTQYF. Written as DNA, the CDR3 is TGTGCCATCAAGGACCCCTCGCGGGGCAGCACAGATACGCAGTATTTT.

The chain couples TRBV28 to TRBJ1-4, with 8 bases aligning to TRBD1. The CDR3 is 19 residues long. Germline V gives CDR1 MDHEN, CDR2 SYDVKM. The junction had 16 bases not matched to a gene; V was cut back by 7 bases and J by 0 bases. The CDR3 coding sequence is TGTGCCAGCACAGGACAGGGAAAGTACACTGCGGCAACTAATGAAAAACTGTTTTTT. Translated, it gives CASTGQGKYTAATNEKLFF.

V usage is TRBV5-4 and J usage is TRBJ1-2; no reliable D call. The V and J ends lost 4 bases and 0 bases respectively, with 10 bases between them. Germline values: CDR1 SGHNT, CDR2 YYREEE (reference sequence). The CDR3 is 14 amino acids. CDR3 residues: CASSIAGTNYGYTF. The DNA of the CDR3 is TGTGCCAGCAGCATTGCCGGGACTAACTATGGCTACACCTTC. Using reference TRBV5-4 and TRBJ1-2 for the parts outside the CDR3, the full variable domain is ETGVTQSPTHLIKTRGQQVTLRCSSQSGHNTVSWYQQALGQGPQFIFQYYREEENGRGNFPPRFSGLQFPNYSSELNVNALELDDSALYLCASSIAGTNYGYTFGSGTRLTVV.

The genes are TRBV10-3 and TRBJ1-5, with 7 bases that match TRBD1. Trimming took 2 bases from V and 2 from J; bases not matched to a gene: 3. Germline V gives CDR1 ENHRY, CDR2 SYGVKD. This CDR3 has 15 residues. The CDR3 protein is CAISERGQGNQPQHF. CDR3 nucleotide sequence: TGTGCCATCAGTGAGAGAGGACAGGGCAATCAGCCCCAGCATTTT.